This T cell receptor (beta chain) was retrieved from a study of cytomegalovirus exposure and HLA in healthy donors. Background on the study: Earlier, 150 million to 200 million T cells were analyzed, and approximately 110 million unique TCR beta sequences were found among them.

On this clone: Antigen unknown.

Germline CDR1 is WNHNN and CDR2 is SYGVQD (reference sequence). This CDR3 spans 14 amino acids. V was shortened by 4 bases and J by 10 bases, with 17 bases between the two germline ends. PCR involved 60 Vbeta and 13 Jbeta primers. TCRdb's copy holds only in-frame clones and misses some; the assay was immunoSEQ multiplex PCR. This table holds tens of thousands of clones, 80% to 90% found once. Study outcomes and limitations: Based on reports, TCR beta sequences accurately predicted HLA-A and HLA-B alleles for most subjects. Highly shared sequence variants in one cluster were likely a sequencing artifact.

Sequencing was done on a sample of PBMCs. The receptor comes from a woman in her twenties or thirties in good health and CMV-seronegative. V and J are TRBV10-1 and TRBJ2-1; D is possibly TRBD2 (5 bases). The CDR3 nucleotides read TGCGCCAGCAGTGGGGAGCTATACGCGACGGAGCAGTTCTTC. Its protein is CASSGELYATEQFF.